This is a list of T cell receptor beta chains from one sample in a study of T cells in Graves' hyperthyroidism and ophthalmopathy. A single record per CDR3 protein comes from TCRdb applying MiXCR to the multiplex PCR reads. This table holds 500,000 to 800,000 distinct CDR3 sequences, about 14% found once. Sequenced sample: blood. The receptors were gathered from a woman aged 50 to 60 with Graves' ophthalmopathy. Both conserved end residues are part of each CDR3. D genes are given only for firm matches. Clone size is shown for a subset of rows, as once, few, many or a class of expanded clone.

j_call d_call clone_size v_call cdr3_aa cdr3_nt
TRBJ2-7 TRBD2 many TRBV19 CASSLGTSSYEQYF TGTGCCAGTAGTCTCGGGACTAGCAGCTACGAGCAGTACTTC
TRBJ1-5 TRBD1 many TRBV10-3 CAIRDDRGDGQPQHF TGTGCCATCAGGGACGACAGGGGGGACGGTCAGCCCCAGCATTTT
TRBJ2-7 . . TRBV6-1 CASSEANTHSYEQYF TGTGCCAGCAGTGAAGCGAACACGCACAGCTACGAGCAGTACTTC
TRBJ2-1 TRBD1 many TRBV24-1 CATSVRGRSWEQFF TGTGCCACCAGTGTCAGGGGGCGATCTTGGGAGCAGTTCTTC
TRBJ2-7 . many TRBV20-1 CSAREVAEQYF TGCAGTGCTAGAGAAGTTGCCGAGCAGTACTTC
TRBJ2-7 TRBD2 many TRBV6-1 CASIRVAGKYEQYF TGTGCCAGCATTCGAGTAGCGGGGAAATACGAGCAGTACTTC
TRBJ2-3 . . TRBV6-1 CASTLYGSTDTQYF TGTGCCAGCACCTTGTACGGGAGCACAGATACGCAGTATTTT
TRBJ2-1 . . TRBV6-2/TRBV6-3 CASSRFAEQFF TGTGCCAGCAGCCGCTTTGCTGAGCAGTTCTTC
TRBJ1-2 TRBD1 many TRBV27 CASTKSPGQVGVNYGYTF TGTGCCAGCACCAAATCTCCGGGACAGGTTGGGGTCAACTATGGCTACACCTTC
TRBJ1-1 . many TRBV11-2 CASSSRTMNTEAFF TGTGCCAGCAGCTCAAGAACCATGAACACTGAAGCTTTCTTT
TRBJ1-2 . many TRBV7-2 CASSLGHPGQTGPGDYGYTF TGTGCCAGCAGCTTAGGACATCCCGGACAGACGGGTCCGGGGGATTATGGCTACACCTTC
TRBJ2-5 . . TRBV27 CASREWGRYETQYF TGTGCCAGCAGGGAGTGGGGTCGGTACGAGACCCAGTACTTC
TRBJ2-1 . many TRBV28 CASSSLALEQFF TGTGCCAGCAGTTCGCTAGCGTTAGAGCAGTTCTTC
TRBJ1-5 . many TRBV3-1 CASSQAWGSNQPQHF TGTGCCAGCAGCCAGGCGTGGGGGAGCAATCAGCCCCAGCATTTT
TRBJ2-1 TRBD2 . TRBV5-4 CASSRLLGTSGINEQFF TGTGCCAGCAGTCGCTTACTAGGGACTAGCGGGATAAATGAGCAGTTCTTC
TRBJ1-5 . many TRBV15 CATSSLGGSNQPQHF TGTGCCACCAGCAGCTTGGGGGGTAGCAATCAGCCCCAGCATTTT
TRBJ2-7 . . TRBV13 CASSSRKSYEQYF TGTGCCAGCAGCTCGCGGAAGTCCTACGAGCAGTACTTC
TRBJ2-2 TRBD2 many TRBV11-2 CASSSGTSGTGELFF TGTGCCAGCAGCTCCGGGACTAGCGGCACCGGGGAGCTGTTTTTT
TRBJ2-5 TRBD1 . TRBV6-2/TRBV6-3 CASSYGNPGQGETQYF TGTGCCAGCAGTTACGGAAACCCGGGACAGGGAGAGACCCAGTACTTC
TRBJ2-1 . many TRBV7-2 CASRFLGEQFF TGTGCCAGCAGATTCCTAGGTGAGCAGTTCTTC
TRBJ1-6 TRBD1 many TRBV5-1 CASSLEVRDRGFPLHF TGCGCCAGCAGCTTGGAAGTACGGGACAGGGGATTTCCCCTCCACTTT
TRBJ2-6 TRBD2 many TRBV7-3 CASSLTSLAGGPHGSGANVLTF TGTGCCAGCAGCTTAACCTCTCTAGCGGGAGGGCCTCACGGCTCTGGGGCCAACGTCCTGACTTTC
TRBJ2-1 TRBD2 many TRBV2 CASSEAHVRVSASGRAVLYNEQFF TGTGCCAGCAGTGAAGCGCACGTCAGGGTGTCCGCTAGCGGGAGGGCCGTATTGTACAATGAGCAGTTCTTC
TRBJ2-2 TRBD2 . TRBV12-3/TRBV12-4 CASSRSGGTGELFF TGTGCCAGCAGTCGTTCGGGGGGGACCGGGGAGCTGTTTTTT
TRBJ2-2 . few TRBV7-3 CASSLTGQDTGELFF TGTGCCAGCAGCTTAACAGGGCAGGACACCGGGGAGCTGTTTTTT
TRBJ1-3 . . TRBV12-3/TRBV12-4 CASSPQGTGNTIYF TGTGCCAGCAGTCCACAGGGTACTGGAAACACCATATATTTT
TRBJ2-2 . . TRBV14 CASRSTGFYTGELFF TGTGCCAGCAGATCAACAGGGTTCTACACCGGGGAGCTGTTTTTT
TRBJ1-5 . many TRBV6-1 CASSEALGMGQPQHF TGTGCCAGCAGTGAAGCGTTGGGGATGGGTCAGCCCCAGCATTTT
TRBJ2-3 . . TRBV29-1 CSAPQGPNTQYF TGCAGCGCCCCGCAGGGGCCGAATACGCAGTATTTT
TRBJ1-1 TRBD1 many TRBV2 CASRNRGQNTEAFF TGTGCCAGCAGAAACAGGGGCCAGAACACTGAAGCTTTCTTT
TRBJ2-2 TRBD2 many TRBV12-3/TRBV12-4 CASKTPGLAGGDAGELFF TGTGCCAGCAAAACGCCGGGACTAGCGGGAGGGGACGCCGGGGAGCTGTTTTTT
TRBJ2-1 TRBD2 many TRBV20-1 CSARRTSARPYEQFF TGCAGTGCGAGAAGGACTAGCGCCCGTCCGTATGAGCAGTTCTTC
TRBJ2-1 TRBD2 many TRBV30 CAWSRGLALNEQFF TGTGCCTGGAGTAGGGGACTAGCTCTCAATGAGCAGTTCTTC
TRBJ1-1 . once TRBV19 CASSIASWGGPNTEAFF TGTGCCAGTAGTATAGCCTCATGGGGAGGGCCGAACACTGAAGCTTTCTTT
TRBJ2-5 . many TRBV18 CASSPSARGRETQYF TGTGCCAGCTCACCATCGGCCCGGGGGAGAGAGACCCAGTACTTC
TRBJ1-1 TRBD1 . TRBV7-9 CASSPDREGTEAFF TGTGCCAGCAGCCCGGACAGGGAGGGCACTGAAGCTTTCTTT
TRBJ1-5 . many TRBV5-1 CASSSGESNQPQHF TGCGCCAGCAGCTCTGGAGAGAGCAATCAGCCCCAGCATTTT
TRBJ1-3 . few TRBV11-2 CASTSTLSGNTIYF TGTGCCAGCACTTCTACTCTCTCTGGAAACACCATATATTTT
TRBJ1-2 TRBD1 . TRBV28 CASSLPGRGPGYTF TGTGCCAGCAGTTTACCGGGCAGGGGGCCTGGCTACACCTTC
TRBJ1-1 . many TRBV18 CASWGGAGNTEAFF TGTGCCAGCTGGGGGGGCGCAGGGAACACTGAAGCTTTCTTT
TRBJ2-1 . . TRBV18 CASSPVVGENEQFF TGTGCCAGCTCACCCGTGGTTGGGGAAAATGAGCAGTTCTTC
TRBJ1-5 . many TRBV12-3/TRBV12-4 CASSLRGKDSNQPQHF TGTGCCAGCAGTTTAAGAGGGAAAGATAGCAATCAGCCCCAGCATTTT
TRBJ1-2 TRBD1 many TRBV29-1 CSVPDRGLYGYTF TGCAGCGTCCCGGACAGGGGTCTCTATGGCTACACCTTC
TRBJ2-7 . many TRBV7-8 CASSLEAGQGYEQYF TGTGCCAGCAGCCTAGAAGCGGGACAAGGCTACGAGCAGTACTTC
TRBJ1-3 . few TRBV2 CASSGIQGLSGNTIYF TGTGCCAGCAGTGGTATTCAGGGCCTCTCTGGAAACACCATATATTTT
TRBJ2-7 TRBD1 many TRBV5-1 CASSQNRDSAYEQYF TGCGCCAGCAGCCAAAACCGGGACAGTGCCTACGAGCAGTACTTC
TRBJ2-3 . many TRBV12-3/TRBV12-4 CASSAAGTTGTDTQYF TGTGCCAGCAGCGCTGCCGGGACAACTGGCACAGATACGCAGTATTTT
TRBJ1-3 . . TRBV5-1 CASSLDIRGAKLSGNTIYF TGCGCCAGCAGCTTGGATATTCGGGGGGCGAAACTCTCTGGAAACACCATATATTTT
TRBJ1-6 TRBD1 few TRBV7-9 CASSRDRPNNSPLHF TGTGCCAGCAGCCGGGACAGGCCGAATAATTCACCCCTCCACTTT
TRBJ1-1 . . TRBV20-1 CSARDSRDDTEAFF TGCAGTGCTAGAGATAGCAGGGATGACACTGAAGCTTTCTTT
TRBJ1-5 TRBD1 many TRBV7-2 CASSYTGQGSNQPQHF TGTGCCAGCAGCTACACGGGACAGGGGAGCAATCAGCCCCAGCATTTT
TRBJ2-7 TRBD1 many TRBV24-1 CATTGLRGEQYF TGTGCCACGACAGGGCTTAGGGGCGAGCAGTACTTC
TRBJ2-1 TRBD1 . TRBV18 CASSRNTGGSEQFF TGTGCCAGCTCACGAAACACAGGGGGCAGTGAGCAGTTCTTC